The 20 T cell receptor beta chains reported below all come from one sample, sequenced in a study of T cell responses to AZD1222 COVID-19 vaccine. The repertoire was sequenced with immunoSEQ multiplex PCR; TCRdb's copy has only in-frame clones and lacks some. The sample records about 120,000 clones, just under 90% being singletons. The input for sequencing was peripheral blood, taken on day 0 of AZD1222 vaccination. These TCRs come from an adult in good health.

The chain joins TRBV3-1 (or the pseudogene TRBV3-2) to TRBJ2-1; D gene ambiguous. Trimming took 0 bases from V and 2 from J, leaving 8 bases between them. In germline, CDR1 is LGHDT, CDR2 YNNKEL (reference sequence). This CDR3 comprises 15 residues. CDR3 nucleotides: TGTGCCAGCAGCCAAGAACCGGTAGCCTACAATGAGCAGTTCTTC. Its translation is CASSQEPVAYNEQFF.

The chain uses TRBV19 and TRBJ2-4; no firm D call. V was clipped by 4 bases and J by 2 bases, with 12 bases between them. The CDR3 loop spans 15 amino acids. Germline V CDR1 and CDR2: LNHDA, SQIVND (reference sequence). The CDR3 loop is CASSTDGLTKNIQYF. In DNA, the CDR3 is TGTGCCAGTAGTACGGACGGGCTAACCAAAAACATTCAGTACTTC.

V usage is TRBV29-1 and J usage is TRBJ2-1, with D perhaps being TRBD1 or TRBD2 (6 bases each). The CDR3 has 15 residues. Trimming cost V 3 bases and J 5 bases, with 17 bases left between them. Germline loops: CDR1 SQVTM, CDR2 ANQGSEA. CDR3 residues: CSVDRPGGFNNEQFF. CDR3 nucleotide sequence: TGCAGCGTTGATAGGCCCGGGGGCTTCAACAATGAGCAGTTCTTC.

The chain recombines TRBV5-7 with TRBJ1-2; no clear D. Being an ORF, TRBV5-7 has a function that is uncertain. Trimming pared 6 bases from V and 8 bases from J, leaving 14 bases between. The CDR3 is 12 residues long. The CDR3 DNA sequence: TGTGCCAGCACCGTAGGTTCTAGGGGCTACACCTTC. As protein: CASTVGSRGYTF.

The V and J genes are TRBV6-1 and TRBJ2-2, with TRBD1 identical over 8 bases. The CDR3 loop spans 16 amino acids. CDR1 is MNHNS, CDR2 SASEGT, per germline. The V and J ends lost 4 bases and 5 bases, in that order; junction bases with no gene match: 9. CDR3 DNA: TGTGCCAGCAGTGCCCCTGCAGGGGGCCAAACCGGGGAGCTGTTTTTT. Its protein is CASSAPAGGQTGELFF.

This clone showed up just once. This chain uses TRBV28 with TRBJ1-5; the D gene is possibly TRBD1 (6 bases). Per the germline V gene, CDR1 is MDHEN and CDR2 is SYDVKM. V shed 6 bases and J shed 10 bases, with 13 bases lying between them. This CDR3 region has 12 residues. The DNA of the CDR3 is TGTGCCAGCAGAACAGGGTCGCTTCCCCAGCATTTT. This gives the protein CASRTGSLPQHF.

The J gene is TRBJ1-1, the V gene TRBV18; 7 nucleotides agree with TRBD1. Germline loops: CDR1 KGHSH, CDR2 LQKENI. The CDR3 runs 16 residues. J lost 0 bases, V lost 1 base, and 5 bases had no gene match. CDR3 protein: CASSPLPGQMNTEAFF. CDR3 sequence (DNA): TGTGCCAGCTCACCACTCCCGGGACAGATGAACACTGAAGCTTTCTTT.

The J gene is TRBJ2-6, the V gene TRBV5-1; D may be TRBD1 (5 bases). Germline assignment: CDR1 SGHRS and CDR2 YFSETQ. This CDR3 comprises 15 residues. The V end was cut by 0 bases, the J end by 4 bases, with 8 bases between. CDR3 DNA sequence: TGCGCCAGCAGCTTGGGGGGCGCCGGGGCCAACGTCCTGACTTTC. This translates into CASSLGGAGANVLTF.

This clone showed up just once. The chain combines TRBV24-1 with TRBJ1-2; D is unresolved. The V end was cut by 0 bases, the J end by 7 bases, with 11 bases between. From germline, CDR1 is KGHDR and CDR2 SFDVKD. This CDR3 is built from 14 residues. The CDR3 sequence: CATSDLSGSSGYTF. The CDR3 DNA follows: TGTGCCACCAGTGATTTGTCGGGGAGTAGTGGCTACACCTTC.

This chain links TRBV4-2 with TRBJ2-1, with D perhaps matching TRBD1 or TRBD2 (5 bases each). The V gene lost 8 bases and the J gene lost 2 bases, with 13 bases spanning the gap. In germline, CDR1 is LGHNA, CDR2 YNFKEQ. The CDR3 contains 14 residues. CDR3 coding DNA: TGTGCCAGCGGATCGGGACCGGCCTACAATGAGCAGTTCTTC. This sequence encodes CASGSGPAYNEQFF.

The rearrangement joins TRBV30 to TRBJ2-5; 7 bases fit TRBD2. CDR3 length: 12 amino acids. The J segment lost 5 bases and the V segment lost 2 bases, leaving 2 bases of the junction unmatched. In germline, CDR1 is GTSNPN, CDR2 SVGIG (reference sequence). The CDR3 region is CAWSPGGETQYF. CDR3 nucleotides: TGTGCCTGGAGTCCCGGGGGGGAGACCCAGTACTTC.

V and J are TRBV5-1 and TRBJ1-3; the D is unclear. Per germline, CDR1 SGHRS and CDR2 YFSETQ. The CDR3 loop spans 15 amino acids. V was clipped by 0 bases and J by 3 bases, with 10 bases between them. CDR3 residues: CASSLGAQFGNTIYF. The CDR3 DNA reads TGCGCCAGCAGCTTGGGGGCTCAGTTTGGAAACACCATATATTTT.

V gene TRBV7-8 combines with J gene TRBJ2-7; 7 bases line up with TRBD2. Germline CDR1 and CDR2: SGHVS and FQNEAQ. The CDR3 has 11 amino acids. V trimming: 11 bases; J trimming: 4 bases; junction bases outside the gene matches: 5. The CDR3 spells CAGGDLYEQYF. The CDR3 DNA reads TGTGCCGGGGGGGATCTATACGAGCAGTACTTC.

This clone was recorded only once. The rearrangement joins TRBV19 to TRBJ2-1, with a weak D call TRBD1 (7 bases). CDR1 is LNHDA, CDR2 SQIVND, per germline (reference sequence). This CDR3 has 15 amino acids. The V end was cut by 3 bases, the J end by 4 bases, with 13 bases between. The CDR3 DNA sequence: TGTGCCAGTAGTATGGCGGGACAGAAATACAATGAGCAGTTCTTC. This encodes CASSMAGQKYNEQFF.

The chain recombines TRBV7-9 with TRBJ1-1; no reliable D call. Trimming left V 10 bases short and J 3 bases short, with 15 bases between. In germline, CDR1 is SEHNR, CDR2 FQNEAQ (reference sequence). This CDR3 has 13 residues. CDR3 bases: TGTGCCAACTCGGGAGGTAGCGACACTGAAGCTTTCTTT. Amino acid sequence: CANSGGSDTEAFF.

V is TRBV7-9 and J is TRBJ1-6, with 8 bases lining up with TRBD1. Germline CDR1 and CDR2: SEHNR and FQNEAQ (reference sequence). This CDR3 region has 15 residues. V was clipped by 6 bases and J by 6 bases; unmatched bases: 7. The CDR3 loop reads CASREQGARNSPLHF. Here the CDR3 DNA reads TGTGCCAGCAGAGAGCAGGGGGCCCGTAATTCACCCCTCCACTTT.

The V gene is TRBV7-2, the J gene TRBJ2-1; D possibly uses TRBD1 or TRBD2 (5 bases each). The ends were cut back, 3 bases at V and 6 bases at J, with 12 bases in the middle. This CDR3 is built from 14 residues. The germline gives CDR1 SGHTA, CDR2 FQGNSA. CDR3 DNA: TGTGCCAGCAGCTTTGGGGGAGAGGGCAATGAGCAGTTCTTC. It is translated as CASSFGGEGNEQFF.

This clone was detected once. The CDR3 DNA sequence: TGTGCCAGCAGCGTCTCCCGGGACAGAAACACCATATATTTT. This gives the protein CASSVSRDRNTIYF. The rearrangement joins TRBV9 to TRBJ1-3, with a weak D call TRBD1 (6 bases). The CDR3 consists of 14 residues. V lost 2 bases to trimming and J lost 5 bases, with 11 bases between them. The V gene's germline CDR1 is SGDLS and CDR2 YYNGEE.

This chain uses TRBV2 with TRBJ1-5; D unclear. This CDR3 contains 16 residues. Germline-derived CDR1 and CDR2 are SNHLY and FYNNEI. V was cut by 2 bases and J by 4 bases, with 15 bases left in between. The CDR3 region is CASSERAEQRNQPQHF. The CDR3 coding sequence is TGTGCCAGCAGTGAACGCGCGGAACAGCGAAATCAGCCCCAGCATTTT.

This clone has more than one count but fewer than ten. The chain couples TRBV5-1 to TRBJ1-1, with TRBD1 matching over 10 bases. J was trimmed by 5 bases and V by 4 bases; bases with no gene match: 5. This CDR3 has 14 amino acids. Germline V gene sequence: CDR1 SGHRS, CDR2 YFSETQ. The CDR3 DNA sequence: TGCGCCAGCAGCAGGACAGGGGGAGGAACTGAAGCTTTCTTT. It codes for CASSRTGGGTEAFF.